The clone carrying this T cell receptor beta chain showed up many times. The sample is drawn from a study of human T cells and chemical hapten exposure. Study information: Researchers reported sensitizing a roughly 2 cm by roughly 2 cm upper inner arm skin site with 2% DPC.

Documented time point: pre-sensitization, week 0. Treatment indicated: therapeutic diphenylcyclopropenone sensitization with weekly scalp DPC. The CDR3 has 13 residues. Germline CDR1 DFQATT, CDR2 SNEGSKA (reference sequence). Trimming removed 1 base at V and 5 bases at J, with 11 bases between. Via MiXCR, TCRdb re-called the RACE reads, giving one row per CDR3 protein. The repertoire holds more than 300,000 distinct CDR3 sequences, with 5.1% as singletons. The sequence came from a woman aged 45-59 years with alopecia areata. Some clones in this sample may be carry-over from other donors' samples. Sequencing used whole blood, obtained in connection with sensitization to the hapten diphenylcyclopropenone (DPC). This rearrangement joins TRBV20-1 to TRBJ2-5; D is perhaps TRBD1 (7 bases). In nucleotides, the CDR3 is TGCAGTGCTAGAGCAGGGGGAGGTGAGACCCAGTACTTC. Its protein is CSARAGGGETQYF.